This entry lists 24 T cell receptor beta chains sequenced from one sample in a study of OX40 agonist ivuxolimab in advanced cancers. Method: immunoSEQ multiplex PCR; TCRdb's copy keeps in-frame clones and lacks some. The sample carries roughly 45,000 clones, about 88% recorded once. Sequences were derived from CD4+ or CD8+ T cells sorted from blood, sampled in a trial of the OX40 agonist ivuxolimab. These receptors all stem from an adult with an advanced solid tumor such as melanoma, head and neck, liver or kidney cancer.

This CDR3 reads CASSPFLVTETAGANVLTF. The CDR3, as DNA: TGCGCCAGCAGCCCGTTTCTAGTTACGGAAACCGCTGGGGCCAACGTCCTGACTTTC. The chain uses TRBV4-3 and TRBJ2-6; D uncertain. Germline V gene lookup returns CDR1 LGHNA and CDR2 YSLEER. V was shortened by 4 bases and J by 2 bases, with 21 bases between the two germline ends. The CDR3 length is 19 residues.

As for this clone: This clone may be a read error of a much larger clone one base away. At the DNA level, this CDR3 is encoded by other sequences in the same sample as well. This CDR3 is CASSEYSTIYF. CDR3 DNA sequence: TGTGCCAGTTCCGAGTACAGCACTATATATTTT. V and J are TRBV19 and TRBJ1-3, with D hard to call. V lost 8 bases and J 13 bases, leaving 15 bases between the germline ends. The length of the CDR3 is 11 residues. Germline CDR1 reads LNHDA; CDR2 reads SQIVND (reference sequence). Complete variable domain (other parts from reference TRBV19 and TRBJ1-3): DGGITQSPKYLFRKEGQNVTLSCEQNLNHDAMYWYRQDPGQGLRLIYYSQIVNDFQKGDIAEGYSVSREKKESFPLTVTSAQKNPTAFYLCASSEYSTIYFGEGSWLTVV.

The chain recombines TRBV11-3 with TRBJ1-6; D is unresolved. With 8 bases removed from V and 9 bases from J, the gap between germline ends came to 8 bases. Germline CDR1 and CDR2: SGHNT and YENEEA. The CDR3 has 11 amino acids. The CDR3 nucleotides read TGTGCCAGCGTTGTTTGTTCACCCCTCCACTTT. It yields the protein CASVVCSPLHF.

The gene calls are TRBV7-2 and TRBJ1-2, with D hard to call. This CDR3 has 11 residues. Germline V gene sequence: CDR1 SGHTA, CDR2 FQGNSA. With 1 base removed from V and 7 bases from J, the gap between germline ends came to 4 bases. The CDR3 region has the DNA TGTGCCAGCAGCTTAGGGCTTGGCTACACCTTC. The encoded protein is CASSLGLGYTF.

The J gene is TRBJ2-1, the V gene TRBV30; no reliable D call. CDR1 is GTSNPN and CDR2 is SVGIG in the germline V gene (reference sequence). Trimming left V 4 bases short and J 3 bases short, with 16 bases between. The CDR3 is made up of 15 amino acids. CDR3 nucleotide sequence: TGTGCCTGGAACAAATTAAACCTGGACTACAATGAGCAGTTCTTC. This translates into CAWNKLNLDYNEQFF.

This clone has a handful of counts. J is TRBJ1-5 and V is TRBV5-6; D is uncertain. CDR1 and CDR2 (germline): SGHDT, YYEEEE. This CDR3 region has 15 residues. Trimming cost V 3 bases and J 0 bases, with 10 bases left between them. Here the CDR3 DNA reads TGTGCCAGCAGCTCCGGGTCGGGTAGCAATCAGCCCCAGCATTTT. Residues: CASSSGSGSNQPQHF.

This chain connects TRBV9 to TRBJ1-2; the match to TRBD1 covers 10 bases. J gave up 4 bases and V 5 bases, and 5 bases lay outside the gene matches. Germline V gene lookup returns CDR1 SGDLS and CDR2 YYNGEE. The CDR3 has 14 residues. The CDR3 loop reads CASSGDRGGYGYTF. DNA for the CDR3: TGTGCCAGCAGTGGGGACAGGGGAGGCTATGGCTACACCTTC.

As regards this clone: Other DNA sequences in this specimen translate into the identical CDR3. The chain has TRBV29-1 and TRBJ2-7; D ambiguous. This CDR3 spans 11 amino acids. Per germline, CDR1 SQVTM and CDR2 ANQGSEA. The V end was cut by 7 bases, the J end by 5 bases, with 12 bases between. The CDR3 loop is CSAGVRNEQYF. The CDR3 DNA reads TGCAGCGCTGGCGTGCGGAACGAGCAGTACTTC.

V and J are TRBV5-1 and TRBJ2-2; TRBD1 is a possible D gene (6 bases). The germline CDR1 and CDR2 sequences are SGHRS and YFSETQ. The CDR3 totals 15 residues. V lost 4 bases and J 7 bases, leaving 17 bases between the germline ends. CDR3 nucleotides: TGCGCCAGCAGCGGCCACAGGGAAGGGGTCGGGGAGCTGTTTTTT. Its translation is CASSGHREGVGELFF.

The chain links TRBV2 to TRBJ2-5; 7 bases match TRBD2. The closer fit of TRBJ2-7 to the DNA end suggests the J call may be wrong. The CDR3 covers 14 residues. Germline V gene sequence: CDR1 SNHLY, CDR2 FYNNEI. Written as DNA, the CDR3 is TGTGCCAGCAGTGACGGAGGGAGGGCGTACGAGCAGTACTTC. Amino acid sequence: CASSDGGRAYEQYF.

This clone was seen a single time. The J gene is TRBJ2-5, the V gene TRBV2, with D perhaps TRBD2 (6 bases). Trimming removed 8 bases at V and 5 bases at J, with 12 bases between. The CDR3 totals 12 residues. Germline values: CDR1 SNHLY, CDR2 FYNNEI. The CDR3 spells CASRRGIETQYF. The CDR3 bases are TGTGCCAGCCGGAGGGGAATCGAGACCCAGTACTTC. The variable domain in full, with the rest retrieved from reference TRBV2 and TRBJ2-5, is EPEVTQTPSHQVTQMGQEVILRCVPISNHLYFYWYRQILGQKVEFLVSFYNNEISEKSEIFDDQFSVERPDGSNFTLKIRSTKLEDSAMYFCASRRGIETQYFGPGTRLLVL.

V and J are TRBV5-8 and TRBJ2-1; D gene uncertain. CDR1 SGHTS and CDR2 YDEGEE come from the germline V gene. V was clipped by 2 bases and J by 9 bases, with 9 bases between them. CDR3 length: 12 residues. CDR3 loop: CASSFFGAEQFF. CDR3 nucleotides: TGTGCCAGCAGCTTCTTTGGCGCTGAGCAGTTCTTC.

V and J are TRBV19 and TRBJ1-1; D unresolved. This CDR3 has 14 amino acids. CDR1 and CDR2 from the germline V gene are LNHDA and SQIVND (reference sequence). The V end was cut by 6 bases, the J end by 0 bases, with 11 bases between. CDR3 DNA sequence: TGTGCCAGTAGGGGCGCGGGTTTGAACACTGAAGCTTTCTTT. It encodes CASRGAGLNTEAFF. The full variable domain, rest sourced from reference TRBV19 and TRBJ1-1, is DGGITQSPKYLFRKEGQNVTLSCEQNLNHDAMYWYRQDPGQGLRLIYYSQIVNDFQKGDIAEGYSVSREKKESFPLTVTSAQKNPTAFYLCASRGAGLNTEAFFGQGTRLTVV.

This clone was found once. This chain links TRBV18 with TRBJ2-7; D is possibly TRBD1 (6 bases). Germline V gene data show CDR1 as KGHSH and CDR2 as LQKENI. The CDR3 sequence is 13 residues long. Trimming left V 6 bases short and J 2 bases short, with 11 bases between. CDR3 in DNA: TGTGCCAGCTCCCTCAGGACAGCCTACGAGCAGTACTTC. It codes for CASSLRTAYEQYF.

The chain employs TRBV4-3 and TRBJ2-1, with 8 bases aligning to TRBD2. J lost 7 bases, V lost 4 bases, and 21 bases had no gene match. This CDR3 spans 19 amino acids. Germline V gives CDR1 LGHNA, CDR2 YSLEER. CDR3 protein: CASSPVGGSGDFLGNEQFF. The CDR3 DNA follows: TGCGCCAGCAGCCCGGTGGGTGGTAGCGGGGACTTCCTAGGGAATGAGCAGTTCTTC.

V gene TRBV19 combines with J gene TRBJ1-2, with D tentatively TRBD1 (5 bases). V was clipped by 2 bases and J by 6 bases, with 16 bases between them. Germline V CDR1 and CDR2: LNHDA, SQIVND (reference sequence). CDR3 length: 15 residues. The CDR3: CASSISPQGVNGYTF. The CDR3, as DNA: TGTGCCAGTAGTATAAGCCCCCAGGGTGTAAATGGCTACACCTTC.

The V and J genes are TRBV14 and TRBJ2-1; 7 nucleotides align to TRBD2. V shed 4 bases and J 8 bases; nucleotides not matched to a gene: 5. Germline V gene sequence: CDR1 SGHDN, CDR2 FVKESK. The CDR3 extends over 13 amino acids. CDR3 bases: TGTGCCAGCAGCCGTCTGGGAGGGGATGAGCAGTTCTTC. Amino acids: CASSRLGGDEQFF.

This chain links TRBV5-4 with TRBJ1-5; no firm D call. CDR3 length equals 15 residues. The germline CDR1 and CDR2 sequences are SGHNT and YYREEE (reference sequence). The V end was cut by 0 bases, the J end by 0 bases, with 7 bases between. The DNA of the CDR3 is TGTGCCAGCAGCTTGGAAGGAAATAGCAATCAGCCCCAGCATTTT. It codes for CASSLEGNSNQPQHF.

This clone occurred once. The V and J genes are TRBV7-6 and TRBJ2-2, with D maybe TRBD1 (6 bases). With 4 bases removed from V and 6 bases from J, the gap between germline ends came to 15 bases. The CDR3 is 15 residues long. The germline CDR1 and CDR2 sequences are SGHVS and FNYEAQ. The CDR3 reads CASSSTKTGPGELFF. The CDR3 DNA reads as TGTGCCAGCAGCTCCACCAAGACAGGCCCCGGGGAGCTGTTTTTT.

This chain uses TRBV19 with TRBJ1-1; 7 bases are a match to TRBD1. Germline CDR1 reads LNHDA; CDR2 reads SQIVND (reference sequence). Trimming cost V 5 bases and J 1 base; bases outside gene matches: 7. CDR3 length: 15 residues. The CDR3 loop is CASSLRQGTNTEAFF. CDR3 nucleotides: TGTGCCAGTAGTCTCCGACAGGGAACGAACACTGAAGCTTTCTTT. The variable domain in full, completed from reference TRBV19 and TRBJ1-1, reads DGGITQSPKYLFRKEGQNVTLSCEQNLNHDAMYWYRQDPGQGLRLIYYSQIVNDFQKGDIAEGYSVSREKKESFPLTVTSAQKNPTAFYLCASSLRQGTNTEAFFGQGTRLTVV.

This clone turned up a few times. The V call is TRBV11-2, the J call TRBJ2-1; the D gene is possibly TRBD2 (6 bases). CDR1 and CDR2 (germline): SGHAT, FQNNGV. Between the trimmed V and J ends, which lost 2 bases and 7 bases, there was a span of 12 bases. CDR3 length: 14 residues. CDR3: CASSLLGSRNEQFF. The CDR3 DNA follows: TGTGCCAGCAGCTTACTCGGGAGCAGAAATGAGCAGTTCTTC.

This clone appeared once. The genes are TRBV18 and TRBJ2-5; the D is unclear. The DNA end is a closer match to TRBJ2-7, so the J assignment may be wrong. CDR1 is KGHSH and CDR2 is LQKENI in the germline V gene. The CDR3 has 14 residues. As DNA, the CDR3 is TGTGCCAGCTCACCAGCGATTGGCAGTTACGAGCAGTACTTC. It specifies CASSPAIGSYEQYF.

This clone was recorded only once. The chain couples TRBV4-1 to TRBJ2-1; no clear D gene. V lost 0 bases to trimming and J lost 5 bases, with 8 bases between them. The CDR3 runs to 14 residues. Germline V gene sequence: CDR1 MGHRA, CDR2 YSYEKL. As DNA, the CDR3 is TGCGCCAGCAGCCAAGATGTTAGGAACAATGAGCAGTTCTTC. Protein sequence: CASSQDVRNNEQFF.

This clone was detected only a few times. The chain recombines TRBV6-5 with TRBJ1-2; no firm D call. The V gene's germline CDR1 is MNHEY and CDR2 SVGAGI. CDR3 length: 12 residues. Deletions cut 5 bases from V and 8 bases from J, with 12 bases between. CDR3 loop: CASSPSSGGYTF. The DNA for the CDR3 is TGTGCCAGCAGTCCCTCGTCGGGGGGCTACACCTTC.